This entry concerns a single T cell receptor (beta chain). The antigen remains undetermined. The stimulus was an HIV-1 Gag 15-mer peptide pool, roughly 1 ug/peptide/mL. Sorting of responding CD4+ T cells relied on upregulated CD40 ligand together with CD69. This entry belongs to a study of persistence of HIV-infected CD4 T cells. In the study overall: Blood samples, up to 180 mL, came from multiple time points, except two leukapheresis donors sampled once.

The libraries were made with immunoSEQ version 4 in survey mode. This table comes from immunoSEQ multiplex PCR, and its TCRdb copy is limited to in-frame clones, with some not included. Of fewer than 40,000 clones listed, 65% to 75% are singletons. V lost 1 base, J lost 6 bases, and 5 bases stayed unmatched. CDR1 KGHSH and CDR2 LQKENI come from the germline V gene. There are 14 residues in the CDR3. Findings and caveats of the study: Degenerate expanded CDR3beta sequences were enriched among CMV- and Gag-responding cells.

Sample: CD4+ T cells sorted from PBMCs after approximately 20-hour stimulation, taken from a patient who received antiretroviral therapy. The chain has TRBV18 and TRBJ1-2; 7 bases agree with TRBD1. The receptor's source is an adult man with HIV who was CMV-seropositive. CDR3 in DNA: TGTGCCAGCTCACCACAAGACAGGGTTCATGGCTACACCTTC. Translating it yields CASSPQDRVHGYTF.